What follows is one T cell receptor beta chain and its context. V was cut by 0 bases and J by 3 bases, with 8 bases left in between. This CDR3 is 14 amino acids long. Germline CDR1 and CDR2: MGHRA and YSYEKL. This sample was taken from a study of blood T cell repertoires in COVID-19. Across the whole study: The origin of the acute and convalescent COVID-19 samples was the United States, Italy and Spain.

The data were produced by immunoSEQ multiplex PCR, yet TCRdb's version contains in-frame clones alone and is incomplete. The profile shows about 300,000 clones, nearly 90% of them singletons. The sequenced sample was peripheral blood. This chain joins TRBV4-1 and TRBJ1-2; D gene unclear. The source of this sequence is a woman aged 25 to 39 with COVID-19, enrolled during active disease. The CDR3 DNA sequence: TGCGCCAGCAGCCAAGATACGGGAGACTATGGCTACACCTTC. This codes for CASSQDTGDYGYTF.